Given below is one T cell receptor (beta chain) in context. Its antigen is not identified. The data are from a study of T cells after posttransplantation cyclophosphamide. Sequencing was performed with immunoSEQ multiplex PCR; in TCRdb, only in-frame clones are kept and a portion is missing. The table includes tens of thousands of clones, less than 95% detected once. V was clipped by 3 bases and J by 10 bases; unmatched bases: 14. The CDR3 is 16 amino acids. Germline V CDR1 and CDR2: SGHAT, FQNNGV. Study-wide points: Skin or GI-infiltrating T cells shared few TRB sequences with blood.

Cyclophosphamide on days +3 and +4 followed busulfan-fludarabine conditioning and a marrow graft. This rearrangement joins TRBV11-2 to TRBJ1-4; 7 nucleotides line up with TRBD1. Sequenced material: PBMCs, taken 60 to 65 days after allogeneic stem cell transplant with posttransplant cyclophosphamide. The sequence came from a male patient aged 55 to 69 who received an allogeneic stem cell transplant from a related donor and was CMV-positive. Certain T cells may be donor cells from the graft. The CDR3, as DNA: TGTGCCAGCAGCTTTGGTCAAGGACAGGAAGGTGGAAAACTGTTTTTT. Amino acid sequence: CASSFGQGQEGGKLFF.